The 7 T cell receptor beta chains below come from one sample, sequenced in a study of blood T cells in healthy people across ages. Sample-barcoded 5' priming and a J-beta primer mix drove a second PCR of about 6 to 12 cycles. TCRdb called the 5' RACE reads again in MiXCR, with one record for every CDR3 protein. Of around 1,000,000 distinct CDR3 sequences in the sample, approximately 25% were seen once. This same sample was also taken into another study, of T cells of mothers and their children.

Material for sequencing was blood. The receptor source for this set is a girl aged 2 to 10 in good health.

The V call is TRBV20-1, the J call TRBJ1-2, with TRBD1 matching 8 bases. V lost 6 bases, J lost 9 bases, and 12 bases stayed unmatched. The CDR3 runs 13 residues. The germline V gene encodes CDR1 DFQATT and CDR2 SNEGSKA (reference sequence). The chain's CDR3 is CSAKGTGQGRYTF. CDR3 DNA: TGCAGTGCCAAAGGGACAGGCCAAGGCCGCTACACCTTC.

This clonotype has just a few counts. This rearrangement joins TRBV7-3 to TRBJ2-1; TRBD2 matches at 7 bases. The CDR3 is made up of 16 amino acids. J lost 8 bases, V lost 0 bases, and 10 bases had no gene match. The germline CDR1 and CDR2 sequences are SGHTA and FQGTGA. CDR3 DNA: TGTGCCAGCAGCTTAACCTGGAGGGAGGGCCAGGATGAGCAGTTCTTC. The encoded protein is CASSLTWREGQDEQFF.

This clonotype was counted only a few times. This rearrangement joins TRBV18 to TRBJ2-3, with 7 bases aligning to TRBD1. Trimming at V came to 2 bases and at J to 2 bases, leaving 10 bases not matched to a gene. Germline assignment: CDR1 KGHSH and CDR2 LQKENI. The CDR3 spans 17 residues. The CDR3 DNA follows: TGTGCCAGCTCACCAAAAGCGGCAGGGGGTAACACAGATACGCAGTATTTT. Its translation is CASSPKAAGGNTDTQYF.

The CDR3 sequence: CASSPEDGKNIQYF. The CDR3 DNA sequence: TGTGCCAGCAGCCCAGAGGACGGCAAAAACATTCAGTACTTC. The rearrangement uses TRBV7-9 and TRBJ2-4; D is undetermined. The CDR3 extends over 14 amino acids. Trimming cost V 5 bases and J 3 bases, with 11 bases left between them. The germline V gene has CDR1 SEHNR and CDR2 FQNEAQ (reference sequence).

There are a few counts of this clonotype. J is TRBJ2-1 and V is TRBV6-1; 7 positions match TRBD2. Germline assignment: CDR1 MNHNS and CDR2 SASEGT. CDR3 size: 16 residues. The V segment lost 6 bases and the J segment 5 bases; nucleotides outside the gene matches: 13. This CDR3 reads CASRQLGAGSHNEQFF. CDR3 sequence (DNA): TGTGCCAGCAGACAATTGGGAGCGGGATCCCACAATGAGCAGTTCTTC.

V usage is TRBV20-1 and J usage is TRBJ2-2; D is unclear. CDR3 length: 14 amino acids. Per germline, CDR1 DFQATT and CDR2 SNEGSKA (reference sequence). Trimming stripped 3 bases from V and 7 bases from J, with 15 bases between. The CDR3 loop reads CSARPNVDFGELFF. CDR3 coding DNA: TGCAGTGCTAGGCCAAACGTCGACTTCGGGGAGCTGTTTTTT.

The chain links TRBV12-3 or TRBV12-4 to TRBJ2-5, with TRBD1 as a possible D gene (5 bases). V dropped 4 bases and J dropped 4 bases, with 13 bases sitting between them. This CDR3 contains 14 residues. This CDR3 reads CASSSRDPGETQYF. The CDR3 coding sequence is TGTGCCAGCAGTTCCAGGGATCCAGGAGAGACCCAGTACTTC.